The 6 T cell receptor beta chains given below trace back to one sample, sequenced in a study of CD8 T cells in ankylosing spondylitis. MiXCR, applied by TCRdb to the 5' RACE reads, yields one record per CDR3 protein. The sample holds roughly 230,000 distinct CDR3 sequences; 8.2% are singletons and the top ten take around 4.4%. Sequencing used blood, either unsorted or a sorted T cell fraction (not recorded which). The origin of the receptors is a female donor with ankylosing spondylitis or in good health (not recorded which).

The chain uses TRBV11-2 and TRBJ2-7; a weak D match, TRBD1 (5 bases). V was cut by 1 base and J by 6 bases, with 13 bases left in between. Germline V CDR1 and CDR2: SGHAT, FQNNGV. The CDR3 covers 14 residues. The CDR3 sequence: CASSLGQGWAEQYF. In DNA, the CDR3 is TGTGCCAGCAGCTTAGGGCAGGGATGGGCCGAGCAGTACTTC.

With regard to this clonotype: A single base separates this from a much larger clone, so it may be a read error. CDR3 sequence: CSASSGSSLYNAQFF. The DNA of the CDR3 is TGCAGTGCCTCTAGCGGGAGCTCCCTTTACAATGCGCAGTTCTTC. The chain links TRBV20-1 to TRBJ2-1; 10 bases are shared with TRBD2. The CDR3 length is 15 residues. The germline CDR1 and CDR2 sequences are DFQATT and SNEGSKA (reference sequence).

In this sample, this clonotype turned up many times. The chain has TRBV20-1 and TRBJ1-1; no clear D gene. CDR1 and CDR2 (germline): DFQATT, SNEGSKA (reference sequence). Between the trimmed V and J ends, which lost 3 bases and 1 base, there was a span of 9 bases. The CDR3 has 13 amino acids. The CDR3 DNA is TGCAGTGCTAGTGGCCGGACGAACACTGAAGCTTTCTTT. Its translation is CSASGRTNTEAFF.

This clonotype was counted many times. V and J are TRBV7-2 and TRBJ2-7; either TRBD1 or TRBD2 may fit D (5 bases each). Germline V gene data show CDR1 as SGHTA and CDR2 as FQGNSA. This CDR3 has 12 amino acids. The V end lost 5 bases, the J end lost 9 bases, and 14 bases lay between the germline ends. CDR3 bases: TGTGCCAGCAGCCTAGAGACGGGACGGCAGTACTTC. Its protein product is CASSLETGRQYF. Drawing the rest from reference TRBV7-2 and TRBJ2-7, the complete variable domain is GAGVSQSPSNKVTEKGKDVELRCDPISGHTALYWYRQSLGQGLEFLIYFQGNSAPDKSGLPSDRFSAERTGGSVSTLTIQRTQQEDSAVYLCASSLETGRQYFGPGTRLTVT.

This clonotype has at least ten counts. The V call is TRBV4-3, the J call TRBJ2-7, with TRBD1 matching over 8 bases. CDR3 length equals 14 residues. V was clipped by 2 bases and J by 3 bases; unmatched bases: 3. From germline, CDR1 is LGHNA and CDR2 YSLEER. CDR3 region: CASSQSRGLYEQYF. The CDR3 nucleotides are TGCGCCAGCAGCCAATCCAGGGGGCTCTACGAGCAGTACTTC.

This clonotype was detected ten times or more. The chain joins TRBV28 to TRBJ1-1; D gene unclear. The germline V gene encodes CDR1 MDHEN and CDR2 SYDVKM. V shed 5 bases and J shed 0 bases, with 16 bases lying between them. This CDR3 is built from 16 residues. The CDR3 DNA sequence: TGTGCCAGCAGTCTCCCGGCACAGATCATGAACACTGAAGCTTTCTTT. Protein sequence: CASSLPAQIMNTEAFF.